This T cell receptor (beta chain) was captured by sequencing in a study of beta chain features in type 1 diabetes. The entirety of the isolated RNA underwent reverse transcription, so expressed TCRB transcripts were sequenced. Only in-frame clones appear in the TCRdb table, and some are missing; sequencing was by immunoSEQ multiplex PCR. The sample yields under 450,000 clones, around 16% seen once. In total, each donor contributed a single heparinised blood draw that averaged approximately 120 mL. Input material: naive CD4+ T cells from blood. This TCR was recovered from a woman between 18 and 30 years old in good health.

This CDR3 is CASSFTPGTGYEQYF. CDR3 coding DNA: TGTGCCAGCAGTTTTACCCCCGGGACTGGCTACGAGCAGTACTTC. The chain joins TRBV6-6 to TRBJ2-7, with TRBD2 as a possible D gene (6 bases). V shed 4 bases and J shed 3 bases, with 16 bases lying between them. Germline V gives CDR1 MNHNY, CDR2 SVGAGI (reference sequence). The CDR3 spans 15 residues.